This entry describes one T cell receptor (beta chain). Its antigen is currently unknown. The study amplified TCR beta CDR3 regions using RNA transcripts. Investigators did first-round RT-PCR with HTBI primers, then second-round multiplex PCR. Using its own MiXCR run on the multiplex PCR reads, TCRdb lists one record per CDR3 protein. The sample lists roughly 1.1 million distinct CDR3 sequences; about two fifths were seen once. Other autoimmune diseases, uncontrolled infections, pregnancy or lactation ruled patients out of participation. The diagnosis combined clinical symptoms, thyroxine, TRAb, thyroid ultrasound and orbital computed tomography scans. These data originate in a study of Graves' ophthalmopathy and Graves' hyperthyroidism. General study findings and limits: Also, most clonotypes expanded in the thyroid above 0.001 frequency appeared in blood. Stable hyperthyroidism and ophthalmopathy were told apart by a 13-signature model, which achieved around 90% sensitivity and just over 80% specificity.

The CDR3 spans 12 residues. Germline V gene lookup returns CDR1 MNHEY and CDR2 SVGAGI. Trimming stripped 2 bases from V and 11 bases from J, with 12 bases between. V gene TRBV6-5 combines with J gene TRBJ1-1; no reliable D call. The specimen was peripheral blood or thyroid tissue (not recorded which). The TCR originated in an adult man with Graves' hyperthyroidism. CDR3 loop: CASSYDSMGAFF. The CDR3, as DNA: TGTGCCAGCAGTTACGACTCAATGGGGGCTTTCTTT.